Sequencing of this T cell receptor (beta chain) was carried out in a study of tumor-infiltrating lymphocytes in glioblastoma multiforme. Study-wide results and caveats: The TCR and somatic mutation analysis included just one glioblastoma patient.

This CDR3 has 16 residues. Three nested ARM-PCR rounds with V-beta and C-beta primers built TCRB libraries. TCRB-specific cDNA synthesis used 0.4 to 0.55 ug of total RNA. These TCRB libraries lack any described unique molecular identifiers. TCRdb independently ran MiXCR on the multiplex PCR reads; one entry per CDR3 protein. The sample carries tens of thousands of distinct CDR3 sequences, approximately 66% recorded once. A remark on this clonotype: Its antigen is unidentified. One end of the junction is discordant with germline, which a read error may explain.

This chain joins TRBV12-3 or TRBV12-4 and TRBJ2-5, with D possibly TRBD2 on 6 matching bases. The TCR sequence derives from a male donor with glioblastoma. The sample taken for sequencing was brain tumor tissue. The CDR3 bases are TGTGTCAGCAGTTTAAATTCCGGGGGTGGGGTGGAGACCCAGTACTTC. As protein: CVSSLNSGGGVETQYF.